Reported below is one T cell receptor (beta chain). This clonotype was recorded a few times. The clone's antigen remains unknown. No quality values exist for individual bases; no much larger clone is one base distant. These data are taken from a study of regulatory T cells in long-lasting Graves disease (dated by TCRdb to about 2021). Background on the whole study: Newly diagnosed Graves' disease patients had taken antithyroid drugs for less than 3 months. This study used TCR sequencing and RNA sequencing of peripheral blood to compare persistent Graves' disease patients against newly diagnosed Graves' disease patients. The study took place in China and was registered as a clinical trial. TCR sequencing covered approximately 13 persistent and around 20 newly diagnosed Graves' disease patients, some 33 samples in total.

As encoded in the germline V gene (reference sequence), CDR1 is SEHNR while CDR2 is FQNEAQ. Counted from cysteine to phenylalanine, this CDR3 has 13 amino acids. Just the 39-base CDR3 DNA is kept, in frame starting at base 1. V drops 1 base and J drops 10 bases, leaving 8 bases in between. Here is what the overall study found, with its caveats: More public clonotypes were shared among persistent patients (approximately 3,000) than among newly diagnosed patients (roughly 1,000). Sequencing and analysis were restricted to the TCR beta chain. The study examined only peripheral blood because the primary lesion, thyroid tissue, could not be accessed. Persistent disease showed preferential use of TRBV28, TRBJ1-2 and TRBJ2-5, whereas newly diagnosed disease favored TRBV20-1 and TRBJ2-1. The small sample size was acknowledged by the authors as a limitation that may reduce accuracy. Lower TCR Shannon entropy and fewer highly expanded clones were observed in persistent Graves' disease patients than in newly diagnosed patients, which suggested clonal expansion.

The sample's time point, from its label and the paper: newly diagnosed GD, antithyroid drugs for less than 3 months. For both TCR sequencing and RNA sequencing, RNA was extracted from PBMCs in TRIzol. Graves' disease was diagnosed according to American Thyroid Association guidelines. Patients for the study were recruited at an endocrinology department in Xi'an, China. Each patient gave roughly 8.4 milliliters of peripheral blood, collected in an EDTA anticoagulant tube. Ficoll Paque Plus density gradient separation was used to isolate PBMCs, and no additional T cell sorting was done. An Agilent 2100 Bioanalyzer and agarose gel were used to assess RNA quality, and a NanoDrop 2000 was used to measure RNA concentration. Libraries came from multiplex PCR. The sample was run on an Illumina HiSeq 4000. CDR3 regions were amplified by Arm-PCR with iRepertoire HTBI primers to construct TCR beta libraries. Before sequencing, the PCR products underwent gel purification. The authors' analysis ran thus. Gene usage analysis of CDR3 amino acid clonotypes used the 62 TRBV and more than 13 TRBJ segments found across samples. COPE and FqMerger were used to merge the filtered high-quality paired reads into contigs. BLAST was used to align contigs to the IMGT TRBV, TRBD and TRBJ reference genes, and CDR3 was defined following IMGT. Any clonotype with a frequency above 0.1% was counted as a highly expanded clone. Shannon entropy was used to measure repertoire diversity, and the Gini coefficient was used to measure V-J evenness. A clonotype found in more than one individual was treated as public. The public reads were run again by TCRdb, first through fastp at Q25 and then through MiXCR, and only productive beta chains were kept. All rows with the same CDR3 protein become a single entry with the most common DNA and genes. V and J calls and clone size were set by TCRdb, not the authors. In this sample the table shows 400,000 to 500,000 distinct CDR3 sequences, less than 15% of which occur a single time. The ten largest clonotypes hold approximately 17% of the sample.

These records were also assigned to another study, of T cells in Graves' hyperthyroidism and ophthalmopathy. As described in the second report: Stable Graves' hyperthyroidism was defined as no progression to ophthalmopathy during 18 months of follow-up. Hyperthyroidism patients were aged 18 to 65 years and newly diagnosed, with disease duration of less than 2 months. Patients with uncontrolled infections, other autoimmune diseases, pregnancy or lactation were excluded. Diagnoses were based on clinical symptoms, serum thyroxine and TRAb, thyroid ultrasound and orbital computed tomography. A first-round RT-PCR of the TCR CDR3 used the HTBI primer set with the Qiagen OneStep RT-PCR kit. Blood samples also contained most of the expanded thyroid clonotypes (frequency above 0.001), which suggests that blood repertoires may reflect thyroid immune responses. A model built on a 13 V-J signature distinguished ophthalmopathy from stable hyperthyroidism, reaching 85% to 90% sensitivity and approximately 83% specificity in cross-validation and 80%/75% in testing. During validation, the model predicted progression to ophthalmopathy a median of about 6.3 months ahead of onset, with around 70% sensitivity and less than 85% specificity. TCR V-J signatures able to tell the groups apart were searched for in a discovery cohort of some 100 patients, of whom approximately 40 had Graves' ophthalmopathy and 57 had stable Graves' hyperthyroidism. Prospective prediction of ophthalmopathy was tested in an independent validation cohort of fewer than 20 hyperthyroidism patients and 15 to 17 patients who later progressed to ophthalmopathy. The 100 or so discovery patients were divided at random into training and test sets in a 7:3 ratio. In about 6 Graves' hyperthyroidism patients, the study also compared T-cell repertoires from thyroid tissue with T-cell repertoires from blood. Following sampling, methimazole starting at 30 mg daily was given to hyperthyroidism patients, and high-dose intravenous methylprednisolone was given to ophthalmopathy patients. A second multiplex PCR round built the libraries, followed by size selection and purification. Libraries were sequenced paired-end with 100 bp reads on an Illumina HiSeq2000. Raw data were processed with SOAPnuke, discarding reads with adapters, uncalled bases, mean Phred below 15, or no exact constant-primer or identifier match. COPE v1.2.5 was used to merge high-quality paired reads, and clonotypes were defined as unique nucleotide sequences. MiTCR v1.1 was used to align the clonotypes against IMGT TRBV, TRBD and TRBJ reference segments. The analysis included only V-J combinations with a frequency above 0.0001, which together covered roughly 99% of the repertoires. The TCS score was defined as F50 (clonal expansion) divided by E x V (chaos), with BLOSUM62-based TCRdist calculated between CDR3 peptides within each V-J. Welch's t-statistics and random forest reduced 500 to 550 V-J features to 13, which were used in a naive Bayes classifier (R e1071). No statistical method was used to fix the sample size in advance, and group allocation was not hidden from the investigators. According to the paper, TCR Vbeta CDR3 sequencing was carried out on approximately 140 peripheral blood samples, which came from over 40 ophthalmopathy, some 73 hyperthyroidism and 17 progressor patients.

This clonotype was obtained from a woman in her 50s with Graves disease. Donor details come from another sample of the same person, matched by shared clones. The chain is made from TRBV7-9 and TRBJ1-6, and possibly TRBD1, on 5 matching bases. This specimen consisted of peripheral blood mononuclear cells (PBMCs), obtained at new diagnosis, from a patient treated with antithyroid drugs. CDR3 protein: CASSLGQGSPLHF. Here is the DNA: TGTGCCAGCAGCTTAGGGCAGGGCTCACCCCTCCACTTT.